Reported below is one TCR beta chain. There is no known antigen for this receptor. Base qualities are not provided; no much larger clone lies one nucleotide away. The data belong to a study of blood T cell repertoires in COVID-19 (dated by TCRdb to between 2020 and 2021). Turning to the overall study: Samples from collaborators originated in the United States, Italy and Spain and spanned both the acute and convalescent phases of COVID-19. The material from the prospective study consisted of cDNA or gDNA derived from T cells, B-cell-depleted T cells, or PBMCs. A freely available public database, intended as a resource for researchers studying the immune response to SARS-CoV-2, is where the repertoires were released. The dataset comprised deeply sampled blood TCRbeta repertoires from subjects exposed to, actively infected with, or recovered from COVID-19. Samples were obtained from the ongoing ImmuneRACE study (first 160 participants) and from about 1,300 subjects provided by 6 global collaborators. Where HLA class I and class II types were available, the types were taken from metadata supplied by the sample provider, not from assay-based typing. The sample metadata nearly always contained a de-identified subject ID, COVID-19 status, age in years and sex. On the study overall, not on this receptor specifically: The amount of clinical and demographic metadata varied by source and participant and was provided uncurated.

From a lookup of the germline V gene, CDR1 and CDR2 are SNHLY and FYNNEI. Including the terminal cysteine and phenylalanine, the CDR3 comprises 15 residues. Here the CDR3 DNA is all that survives: 45 bases in frame from base 1. Trimming costs V 6 bases and J 8 bases, and their ends lie 17 bases apart. In Seattle, one collaborating source enrolled patients while the infection was active and tracked those patients longitudinally over the course of disease. The collaborating institutions used their own protocols to collect whole blood in K2EDTA tubes. For TCRbeta analysis, collaborators shipped samples in one of three forms: frozen whole blood, isolated PBMCs, or DNA extracted from either of those sample types. The immunoSEQ Assay, a bias-controlled multiplex PCR, was used to amplify TCRbeta CDR3 regions from genomic DNA. The authors' analysis ran thus. The number of nucleated cells in each sample was estimated by amplification of reference gene primers within the assay. Sequence reads were collapsed and filtered to measure the absolute abundance of every unique TCRbeta CDR3 rearrangement. For each sample, productive Simpson clonality was calculated as the square root of Simpson's diversity index over productive rearrangements. What TCRdb holds here is the immuneACCESS table cut down to in-frame rearrangements. Part of the clones is not present; checked against another copy, under half of the missing clones reflect an unresolved V gene, and the others are unexplained. That table supplies the V and J calls and clone size; D and trimming were determined from the DNA. This sample comprises around 28,000 clones, 70% to 90% of them detected only once. The top ten hold 28% of the sample.

This receptor chain uses TRBV2 and TRBJ1-6; 6 matching bases give a weak D call of TRBD1. The origin of this receptor is a woman aged 80 or older with COVID-19, enrolled during active disease. The sequencing sample was made of peripheral blood. The nucleotide sequence is given as TGTGCCAGCAGCCATGACACAGGGCCATATTCACCCCTCCACTTT. This is translated as CASSHDTGPYSPLHF.